This TCR beta chain was sequenced in a study of OX40 agonist ivuxolimab in advanced cancers. For the study at large: Administration of intravenous ivuxolimab to patients occurred every 2 weeks at 0.01 to 10 mg/kg.

Profiling relied on immunoSEQ multiplex PCR, and the TCRdb table lists in-frame clones only, not all of them. Of about 78,000 clones listed, roughly four fifths were seen once; the top ten hold about 0.44%. Germline-derived CDR1 and CDR2 are SGHNT and YYREEE (reference sequence). The CDR3 comprises 13 residues, both ends counted. As to this clone: Given the absence of the conserved phenylalanine or tryptophan at the CDR3 end, a read error is likely. Because the CDR3's place on the DNA is in doubt, the DNA is left out and the CDR3 is given as listed by TCRdb.

This clonotype originated in an adult with an advanced solid tumor such as melanoma, head and neck, liver or kidney cancer. This specimen was CD4+ or CD8+ T cells sorted from blood, taken in a trial of the OX40 agonist ivuxolimab. This chain joins TRBV5-4 and TRBJ1-2. This CDR3 reads CASSSGSQAPAVV.